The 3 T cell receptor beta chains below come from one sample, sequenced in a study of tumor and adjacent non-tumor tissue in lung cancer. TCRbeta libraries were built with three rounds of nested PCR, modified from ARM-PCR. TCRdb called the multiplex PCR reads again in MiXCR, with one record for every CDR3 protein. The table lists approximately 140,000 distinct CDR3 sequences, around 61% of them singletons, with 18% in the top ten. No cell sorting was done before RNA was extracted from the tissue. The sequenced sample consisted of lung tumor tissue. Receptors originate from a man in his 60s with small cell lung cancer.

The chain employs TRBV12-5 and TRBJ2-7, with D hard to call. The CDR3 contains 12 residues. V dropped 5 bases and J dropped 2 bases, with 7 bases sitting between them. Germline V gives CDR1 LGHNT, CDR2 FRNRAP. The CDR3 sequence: CASGRNPYEQYV. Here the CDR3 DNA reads TGTGCTAGTGGTCGTAACCCCTACGAGCAGTACGTC.

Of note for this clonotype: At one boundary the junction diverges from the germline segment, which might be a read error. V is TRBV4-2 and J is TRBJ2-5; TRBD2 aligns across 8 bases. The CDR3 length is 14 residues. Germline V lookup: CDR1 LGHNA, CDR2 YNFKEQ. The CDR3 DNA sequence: TGTGCCAGCAGCCGACCCGGGAGGGGTGAGAGCCAGTACTTC. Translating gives CASSRPGRGESQYF.

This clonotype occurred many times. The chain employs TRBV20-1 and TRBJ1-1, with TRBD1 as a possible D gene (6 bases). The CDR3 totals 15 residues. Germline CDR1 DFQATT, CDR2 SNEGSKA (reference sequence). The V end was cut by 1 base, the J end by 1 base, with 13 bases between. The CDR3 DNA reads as TGCAGTGCTAGAGGGGTGGGGGCGCAGAACACTGAAGCTTTCTTT. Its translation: CSARGVGAQNTEAFF.